This section outlines one T cell receptor (beta chain) sequence together with its context. The antigen is not known. The data were taken from a study of vaccination effects on CD4 cells after COVID-19. On the study more broadly: It was a median of 72 days after the second dose that post-vaccine samples were obtained. General observations from the study: Marked clonal contraction was seen in infection- and vaccine-induced clones late after vaccination.

Only in-frame clones appear in the TCRdb table, and some are missing; sequencing was by immunoSEQ multiplex PCR. The table has about 46,000 clones, around 80% seen once. Antigen-specific CD4+ T cells were expanded (with viral peptide pools) by the ViraFEST assay ahead of sequencing. Investigators separated out CD4+ T cells once around eleven days of culture had passed. Participants each got two BNT162b2 or mRNA-1273 vaccine doses. Prior SARS-CoV-2 infection was absent in the vaccine recipients, as shown by negative nucleocapsid antibodies. The CDR3 runs to 13 residues. Per the germline V gene, CDR1 is KGHSH and CDR2 is LQKENI. The V and J ends lost 2 bases and 10 bases respectively, with 15 bases between them.

V gene TRBV18 combines with J gene TRBJ2-7; a weak D match, TRBD2 (6 bases). Sequenced here: CD4+ T cells from PBMCs cultured with HCoV-OC43 spike peptides, sampled after COVID-19 vaccination. Subset denoted: HCoV-OC43 spike overlapping peptide pool stimulation. This TCR derives from a human donor who received a COVID-19 vaccine. The CDR3 spells CASSPGTVGGQYF. As DNA, the CDR3 is TGTGCCAGCTCACCAGGGACTGTAGGAGGACAGTACTTC.